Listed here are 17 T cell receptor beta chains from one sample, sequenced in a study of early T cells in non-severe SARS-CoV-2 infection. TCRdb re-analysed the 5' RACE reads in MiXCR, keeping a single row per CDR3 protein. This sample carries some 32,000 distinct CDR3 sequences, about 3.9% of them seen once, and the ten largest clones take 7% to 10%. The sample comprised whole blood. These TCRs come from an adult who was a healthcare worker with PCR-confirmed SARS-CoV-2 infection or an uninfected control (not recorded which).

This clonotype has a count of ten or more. The CDR3 DNA reads TGTGCCACCGGATCAGTCAACCTTAACTATGGCTACACCTTC. This sequence encodes CATGSVNLNYGYTF. This chain uses TRBV19 with TRBJ1-2, with no clear D. V shed 10 bases and J shed 1 base, with 16 bases lying between them. The V gene's germline CDR1 is LNHDA and CDR2 SQIVND (reference sequence). CDR3 length: 14 amino acids.

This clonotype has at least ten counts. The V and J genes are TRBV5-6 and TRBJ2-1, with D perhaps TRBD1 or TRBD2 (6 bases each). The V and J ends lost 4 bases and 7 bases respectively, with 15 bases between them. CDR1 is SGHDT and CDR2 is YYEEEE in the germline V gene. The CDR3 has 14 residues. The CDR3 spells CASSPGDMVNEQFF. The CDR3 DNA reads TGTGCCAGCAGCCCGGGGGACATGGTAAATGAGCAGTTCTTC.

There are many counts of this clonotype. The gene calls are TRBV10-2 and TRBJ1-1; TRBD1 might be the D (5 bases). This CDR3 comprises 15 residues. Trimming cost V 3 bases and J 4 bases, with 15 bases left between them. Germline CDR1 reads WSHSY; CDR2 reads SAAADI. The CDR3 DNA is TGCGCCAGCAGTGACAGGGTTGAAAGGGGCACTGAAGCTTTCTTT. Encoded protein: CASSDRVERGTEAFF.

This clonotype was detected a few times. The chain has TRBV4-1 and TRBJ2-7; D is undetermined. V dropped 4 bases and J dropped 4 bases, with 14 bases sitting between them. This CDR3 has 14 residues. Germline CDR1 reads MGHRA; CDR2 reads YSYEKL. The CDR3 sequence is CASSRVGSSYEQYF. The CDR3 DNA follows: TGCGCCAGCAGCCGTGTTGGATCTTCGTACGAGCAGTACTTC.

CDR3 sequence reads: CASSSPHGGLNTGELFF. The CDR3 DNA is TGTGCCAGCAGCTCCCCCCACGGGGGACTTAACACCGGGGAGCTGTTTTTT. The chain employs TRBV11-2 and TRBJ2-2, with D perhaps TRBD2 (6 bases). The germline V gene encodes CDR1 SGHAT and CDR2 FQNNGV. CDR3 size: 17 residues. Trimming removed 4 bases from V and 2 bases from J, with 17 bases in between. The whole variable domain, remainder taken from reference TRBV11-2 and TRBJ2-2, is EAGVAQSPRYKIIEKRQSVAFWCNPISGHATLYWYQQILGQGPKLLIQFQNNGVVDDSQLPKDRFSAERLKGVDSTLKIQPAKLEDSAVYLCASSSPHGGLNTGELFFGEGSRLTVL.

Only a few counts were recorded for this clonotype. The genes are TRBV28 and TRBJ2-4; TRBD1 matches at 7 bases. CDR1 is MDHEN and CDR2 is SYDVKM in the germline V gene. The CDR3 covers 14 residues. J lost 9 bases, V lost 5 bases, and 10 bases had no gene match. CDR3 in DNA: TGTGCCAGCAGTGTACCACAGGGGTCGGGCATTCAGTACTTC. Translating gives CASSVPQGSGIQYF.

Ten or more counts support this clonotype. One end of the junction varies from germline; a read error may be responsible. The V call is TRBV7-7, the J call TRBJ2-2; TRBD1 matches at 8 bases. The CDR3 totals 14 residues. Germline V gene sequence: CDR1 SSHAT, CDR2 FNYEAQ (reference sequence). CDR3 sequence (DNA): TGTGCTAGCAGCTCGGACAGGGTCACCGGGGAGCTGTTTTTT. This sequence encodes CASSSDRVTGELFF.

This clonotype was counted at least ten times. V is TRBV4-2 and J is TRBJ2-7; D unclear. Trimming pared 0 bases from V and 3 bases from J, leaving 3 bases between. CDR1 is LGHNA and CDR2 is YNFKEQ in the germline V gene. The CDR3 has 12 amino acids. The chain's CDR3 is CASSQDGYEQYF. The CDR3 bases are TGTGCCAGCAGCCAAGATGGCTACGAGCAGTACTTC.

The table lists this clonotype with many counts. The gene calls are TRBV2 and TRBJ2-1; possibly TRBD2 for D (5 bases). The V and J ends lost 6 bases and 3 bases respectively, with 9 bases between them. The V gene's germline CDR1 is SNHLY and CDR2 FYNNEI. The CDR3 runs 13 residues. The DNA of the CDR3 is TGTGCCAGCAGAGCCGGGAACTACAATGAGCAGTTCTTC. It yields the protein CASRAGNYNEQFF.

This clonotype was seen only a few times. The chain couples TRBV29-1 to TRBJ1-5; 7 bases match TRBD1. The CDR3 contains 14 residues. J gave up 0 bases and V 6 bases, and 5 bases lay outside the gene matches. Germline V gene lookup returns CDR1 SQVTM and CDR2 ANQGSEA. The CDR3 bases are TGCAGCGTATGGACAGGAGATAGCAATCAGCCCCAGCATTTT. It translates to CSVWTGDSNQPQHF.

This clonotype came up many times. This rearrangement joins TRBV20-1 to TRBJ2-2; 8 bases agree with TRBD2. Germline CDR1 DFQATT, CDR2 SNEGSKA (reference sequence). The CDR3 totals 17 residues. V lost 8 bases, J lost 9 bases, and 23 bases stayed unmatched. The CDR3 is CSHHYNERGPRLRELFF. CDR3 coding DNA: TGCAGTCACCATTACAACGAGCGGGGGCCCCGGCTCCGGGAGCTGTTTTTT.

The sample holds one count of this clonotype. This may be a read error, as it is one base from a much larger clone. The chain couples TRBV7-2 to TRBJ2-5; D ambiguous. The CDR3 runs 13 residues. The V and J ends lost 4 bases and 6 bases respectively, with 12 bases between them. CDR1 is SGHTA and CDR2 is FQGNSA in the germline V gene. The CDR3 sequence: CASSSNSTKTQYF. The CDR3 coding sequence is TGTGCCAGCAGCTCTAACTCGACAAAGACCCAGTACTTC.

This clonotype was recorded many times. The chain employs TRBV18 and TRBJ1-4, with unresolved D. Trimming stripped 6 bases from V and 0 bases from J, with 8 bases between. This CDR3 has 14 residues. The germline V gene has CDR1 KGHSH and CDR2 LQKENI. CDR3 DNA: TGTGCCAGCTCTCCAGTTGCAACTAATGAAAAACTGTTTTTT. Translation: CASSPVATNEKLFF.

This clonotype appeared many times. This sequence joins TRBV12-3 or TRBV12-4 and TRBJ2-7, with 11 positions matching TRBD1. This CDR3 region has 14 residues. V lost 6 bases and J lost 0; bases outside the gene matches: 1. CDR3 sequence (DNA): TGTGCCAGCAGCGGGACAGGGGGCTCCTACGAGCAGTACTTC. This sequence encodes CASSGTGGSYEQYF.

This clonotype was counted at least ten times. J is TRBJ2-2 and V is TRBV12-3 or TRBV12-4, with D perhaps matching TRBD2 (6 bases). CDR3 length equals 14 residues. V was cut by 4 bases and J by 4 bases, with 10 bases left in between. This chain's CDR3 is CASSWRAGTGELFF. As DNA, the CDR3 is TGTGCCAGCAGTTGGAGGGCCGGCACCGGGGAGCTGTTTTTT.

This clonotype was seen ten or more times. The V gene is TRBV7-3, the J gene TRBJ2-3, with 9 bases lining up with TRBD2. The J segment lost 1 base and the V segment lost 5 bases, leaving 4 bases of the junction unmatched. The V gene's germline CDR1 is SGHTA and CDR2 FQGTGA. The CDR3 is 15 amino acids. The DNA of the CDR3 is TGTGCCAGCAGCATTAGCGGGGGACGCACAGATACGCAGTATTTT. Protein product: CASSISGGRTDTQYF.

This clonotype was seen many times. CDR3 region: CASGLVLRGRQNEQFF. CDR3 nucleotides: TGTGCTAGTGGTTTGGTACTAAGGGGCAGGCAGAATGAGCAGTTCTTC. The rearrangement uses TRBV12-5 and TRBJ2-1; weak D call: TRBD1 (5 bases). From germline, CDR1 is LGHNT and CDR2 FRNRAP. Deletions cut 0 bases from V and 7 bases from J, with 16 bases between. This CDR3 region has 16 residues.